This T cell receptor (beta chain) was profiled in a study of blood T cells in healthy people across ages. Germline CDR1 is DFQATT and CDR2 is SNEGSKA (reference sequence). The CDR3 has 17 amino acids. The V gene end was trimmed by 1 base and the J gene end by 6 bases; junction bases not matched to a gene: 14. This clonotype was counted a single time. Then a second PCR, running roughly 7 to 11 cycles, was carried out with a sample-barcoded 5' primer and a J-beta primer mix. Via MiXCR, TCRdb re-called the 5' RACE reads, giving one row per CDR3 protein. Of about 670,000 distinct CDR3 sequences listed, roughly 43% are singletons. Healthy Caucasian individuals from Russia aged roughly 6 to 90 served as donors.

The TCR was taken from a man older than 75 in good health. Sequencing was performed on blood. The chain couples TRBV20-1 to TRBJ2-7, with TRBD2 identical over 11 bases. The CDR3 spells CSARVISGRAFGGEQYF. As DNA, the CDR3 is TGCAGTGCTAGAGTAATTAGCGGGAGGGCCTTTGGGGGCGAGCAGTACTTC.